A single sample is the source of the 22 T cell receptor beta chains below, sequenced in a study of CD8 T cells in Susac syndrome. Random hexamers primed reverse transcription of about 0.5 to 1 ug RNA. MiXCR, run by TCRdb on the immunoSEQ multiplex PCR reads, gives a single entry per CDR3 protein. This table has over 80,000 distinct CDR3 sequences, about 94% appearing once. The sample taken for sequencing was CD8+ T cells from PBMCs. The receptors shown here come from a human donor with Susac syndrome.

V is TRBV5-6 and J is TRBJ2-3, with D unclear. The CDR3 is 13 residues long. CDR1 SGHDT and CDR2 YYEEEE come from the germline V gene. V lost 3 bases, J lost 2 bases, and 7 bases lay in between. CDR3 amino acids: CASSSTLTDTQYF. The CDR3 DNA is TGTGCCAGCAGCTCGACTCTCACAGATACGCAGTATTTT. The entire variable domain, with the rest obtained from reference TRBV5-6 and TRBJ2-3, is as follows: DAGVTQSPTHLIKTRGQQVTLRCSPKSGHDTVSWYQQALGQGPQFIFQYYEEEERQRGNFPDRFSGHQFPNYSSELNVNALLLGDSALYLCASSSTLTDTQYFGPGTRLTVL.

The chain carries TRBV3-1 and TRBJ2-5; TRBD1 matches 7 bases. With 4 bases clipped from V and 5 bases from J, the junction kept 7 bases outside the gene matches. Germline-derived CDR1 and CDR2 are LGHDT and YNNKEL (reference sequence). The CDR3 consists of 14 residues. The CDR3 nucleotides read TGTGCCAGCAGCCCCTTAGGGGGCAGGGAGACCCAGTACTTC. This sequence encodes CASSPLGGRETQYF.

The chain employs TRBV11-3 and TRBJ2-5, with TRBD1 matching 9 bases. There are 15 residues in the CDR3. CDR1 and CDR2 from the germline V gene are SGHNT and YENEEA. J gave up 0 bases and V 5 bases, and 4 bases lay outside the gene matches. CDR3 in amino acids: CASSAGTGYQETQYF. The CDR3 DNA is TGTGCCAGCAGCGCCGGGACAGGGTACCAAGAGACCCAGTACTTC.

This clonotype was seen once. V is TRBV9 and J is TRBJ2-7; TRBD2 might be the D (6 bases). Germline assignment: CDR1 SGDLS and CDR2 YYNGEE. The CDR3 has 15 residues. V was cut by 0 bases and J by 0 bases, with 10 bases left in between. The CDR3 sequence: CASSVGGVLSYEQYF. The DNA for the CDR3 is TGTGCCAGCAGCGTAGGCGGGGTCCTCTCCTACGAGCAGTACTTC.

The V gene is TRBV3-1, the J gene TRBJ2-1; D is uncertain. V lost 1 base and J lost 3, with 7 bases in between. CDR1 is LGHDT, CDR2 YNNKEL, per germline (reference sequence). The CDR3 covers 14 residues. CDR3 region: CASSQGEVYNEQFF. CDR3 coding DNA: TGTGCCAGCAGCCAAGGTGAAGTCTACAATGAGCAGTTCTTC.

This chain connects TRBV9 to TRBJ2-1; 7 bases agree with TRBD2. Germline V gene sequence: CDR1 SGDLS, CDR2 YYNGEE. The V segment lost 0 bases and the J segment 2 bases; nucleotides outside the gene matches: 8. The CDR3 runs to 17 residues. The CDR3 bases are TGTGCCAGCAGCGTAGCCCGGACTAGTCGAGCCTACAATGAGCAGTTCTTC. Translation: CASSVARTSRAYNEQFF.

This sequence joins TRBV20-1 and TRBJ2-7; TRBD2 aligns across 12 bases. J lost 0 bases, V lost 5 bases, and 11 bases had no gene match. The CDR3 extends over 17 amino acids. The V gene's germline CDR1 is DFQATT and CDR2 SNEGSKA (reference sequence). The CDR3 nucleotides are TGCAGTGCTGAGACTAGCGGGAGTTATATCATCTCCTACGAGCAGTACTTC. It specifies CSAETSGSYIISYEQYF.

This rearrangement joins TRBV7-9 to TRBJ2-1; 9 bases are shared with TRBD2. V trimming: 2 bases; J trimming: 0 bases; junction bases outside the gene matches: 8. The CDR3 totals 18 residues. Germline V gene data show CDR1 as SEHNR and CDR2 as FQNEAQ (reference sequence). As DNA, the CDR3 is TGTGCCAGCAGCTTACGACTAGCGGAACGGAGCTCCTACAATGAGCAGTTCTTC. Protein: CASSLRLAERSSYNEQFF.

The chain joins TRBV4-1 to TRBJ2-2, with 11 bases that match TRBD2. The CDR3 consists of 19 residues. Germline CDR1 is MGHRA and CDR2 is YSYEKL. V was pared by 3 bases and J by 0 bases, with 9 bases of the junction left unmatched. The CDR3 loop is CASSHLTSGSTPNTGELFF. Written as DNA, the CDR3 is TGCGCCAGCAGCCATCTAACTAGCGGGAGCACCCCGAACACCGGGGAGCTGTTTTTT.

The V gene is TRBV5-1, the J gene TRBJ2-7; D might be TRBD1 or TRBD2, each matching 5 bases. Trimming shortened V by 7 bases and J by 4 bases, and 15 bases separated the two germline ends. This CDR3 contains 13 residues. The germline V gene encodes CDR1 SGHRS and CDR2 YFSETQ. The CDR3: CASGAGTDYEQYF. CDR3 DNA sequence: TGCGCCAGCGGGGCCGGGACGGATTACGAGCAGTACTTC.

Within the sample, this clonotype is medium-sized. V usage is TRBV5-6 and J usage is TRBJ2-7, with 7 bases lining up with TRBD1. Germline V gene sequence: CDR1 SGHDT, CDR2 YYEEEE. CDR3 length equals 16 residues. V dropped 0 bases and J dropped 4; count of bases not matched to a gene: 10. The CDR3 is CASSLEGQLRIYEQYF. CDR3 coding DNA: TGTGCCAGCAGCTTGGAGGGACAGCTGAGGATATACGAGCAGTACTTC.

The V call is TRBV5-4, the J call TRBJ2-5; D is ambiguous. Trimming took 8 bases from V and 6 from J, leaving 23 bases between them. CDR1 and CDR2 (germline): SGHNT, YYREEE (reference sequence). There are 15 residues in the CDR3. Here the CDR3 reads CASDEFPSVRQTQYF. CDR3 sequence (DNA): TGTGCCAGTGACGAGTTTCCTAGTGTCAGGCAGACCCAGTACTTC.

The V gene is TRBV12-3 or TRBV12-4, the J gene TRBJ2-5; either TRBD1 or TRBD2 may supply D (5 bases each). This CDR3 has 13 residues. V lost 5 bases and J lost 5, with 12 bases in between. CDR3 sequence (DNA): TGTGCCAGCAGTCCCGGGACCCTGGAGACCCAGTACTTC. It codes for CASSPGTLETQYF.

The chain links TRBV27 to TRBJ1-2, with D perhaps TRBD1 (5 bases). Trimming left V 8 bases short and J 4 bases short, with 17 bases between. CDR1 and CDR2 (germline): MNHEY, SMNVEV (reference sequence). The CDR3 runs to 14 residues. CDR3 region: CASGTEGRSYGYTF. CDR3 DNA sequence: TGTGCCAGCGGCACTGAGGGGCGTAGCTATGGCTACACCTTC.

The J gene is TRBJ1-1, the V gene TRBV12-3 or TRBV12-4; a possible D gene is TRBD1 (5 bases). The CDR3 spans 14 residues. V lost 5 bases to trimming and J lost 5 bases, with 15 bases between them. The CDR3 spells CASSPDPRGTEAFF. The CDR3 DNA reads as TGTGCCAGCAGTCCGGACCCTAGGGGAACTGAAGCTTTCTTT.

V is TRBV27 and J is TRBJ2-3; 7 positions agree with TRBD2. This CDR3 contains 19 residues. The germline V gene encodes CDR1 MNHEY and CDR2 SMNVEV (reference sequence). V was pared by 1 base and J by 0 bases, with 13 bases of the junction left unmatched. CDR3 bases: TGTGCCAGCAGTTTATACGGCCCGTTCGGGGGAGGGAGCACAGATACGCAGTATTTT. Its protein product is CASSLYGPFGGGSTDTQYF.

This clonotype appeared once. The rearrangement links TRBV7-9 to TRBJ2-7; TRBD2 matches at 8 bases. Unmatched junction bases numbered 8, after V lost 1 base and J lost 0 bases. There are 17 residues in the CDR3. The germline V gene has CDR1 SEHNR and CDR2 FQNEAQ (reference sequence). This chain's CDR3 is CASSLETSVISSYEQYF. The CDR3 DNA sequence: TGTGCCAGCAGCTTAGAGACTAGCGTCATTAGCTCCTACGAGCAGTACTTC.

The genes are TRBV9 and TRBJ1-2; no definite D call. This CDR3 has 12 amino acids. CDR1 SGDLS and CDR2 YYNGEE come from the germline V gene. V gave up 4 bases and J gave up 3 bases, with 7 bases separating them. CDR3 protein: CASSPADYGYTF. For the CDR3, the DNA is TGTGCCAGCAGCCCTGCGGACTATGGCTACACCTTC.

The chain carries TRBV12-3 or TRBV12-4 and TRBJ1-4; the D gene is possibly TRBD1 (5 bases). V was shortened by 5 bases and J by 7 bases, with 17 bases between the two germline ends. The CDR3 extends over 15 amino acids. The CDR3 spells CASSNPRSGTEKLFF. In nucleotides, the CDR3 is TGTGCCAGCAGTAATCCCCGGTCGGGGACTGAAAAACTGTTTTTT.

The genes are TRBV7-9 and TRBJ2-7, with D possibly called TRBD1 or TRBD2 (5 bases each). Trimming stripped 1 base from V and 5 bases from J, with 15 bases between. The germline V gene encodes CDR1 SEHNR and CDR2 FQNEAQ (reference sequence). The CDR3 runs 15 residues. CDR3 sequence: CASSLGGSGSHEQYF. CDR3 in DNA: TGTGCCAGCAGCTTAGGGGGGTCGGGGTCCCACGAGCAGTACTTC.

The genes are TRBV7-9 and TRBJ2-5; D may be TRBD1 (6 bases). CDR1 is SEHNR, CDR2 FQNEAQ, per germline (reference sequence). The CDR3 is 14 residues long. With 2 bases removed from V and 1 base from J, the gap between germline ends came to 8 bases. As DNA, the CDR3 is TGTGCCAGCAGCTTACAAGGGGGCCAAGAGACCCAGTACTTC. This gives the protein CASSLQGGQETQYF.

CDR3 in amino acids: CASSLKGRWADTQYF. The CDR3 coding sequence is TGTGCCAGCAGTCTGAAAGGGAGGTGGGCGGATACGCAGTATTTT. This chain joins TRBV27 and TRBJ2-3, with D perhaps TRBD2 (6 bases). With 5 bases removed from V and 6 bases from J, the gap between germline ends came to 18 bases. CDR1 MNHEY and CDR2 SMNVEV come from the germline V gene (reference sequence). This CDR3 is built from 15 residues.